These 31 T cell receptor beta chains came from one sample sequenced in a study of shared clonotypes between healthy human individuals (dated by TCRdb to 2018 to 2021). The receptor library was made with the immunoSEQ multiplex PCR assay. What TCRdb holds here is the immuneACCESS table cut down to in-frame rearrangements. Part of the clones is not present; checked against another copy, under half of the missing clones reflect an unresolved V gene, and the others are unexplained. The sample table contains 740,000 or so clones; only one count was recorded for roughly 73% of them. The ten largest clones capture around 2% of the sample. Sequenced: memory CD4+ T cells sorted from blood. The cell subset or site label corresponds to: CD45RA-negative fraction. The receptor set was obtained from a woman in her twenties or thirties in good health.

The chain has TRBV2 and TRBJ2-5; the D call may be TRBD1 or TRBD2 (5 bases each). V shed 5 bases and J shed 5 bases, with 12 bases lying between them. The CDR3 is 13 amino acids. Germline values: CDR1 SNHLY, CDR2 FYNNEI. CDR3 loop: CASSRGEGETQYF. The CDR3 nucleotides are TGTGCCAGCAGTCGGGGAGAGGGGGAGACCCAGTACTTC.

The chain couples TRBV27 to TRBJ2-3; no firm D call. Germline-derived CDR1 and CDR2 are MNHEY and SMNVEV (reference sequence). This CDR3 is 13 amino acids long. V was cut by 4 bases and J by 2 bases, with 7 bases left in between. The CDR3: CASSSWTTDTQYF. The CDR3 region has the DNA TGTGCCAGCAGTTCCTGGACCACAGATACGCAGTATTTT.

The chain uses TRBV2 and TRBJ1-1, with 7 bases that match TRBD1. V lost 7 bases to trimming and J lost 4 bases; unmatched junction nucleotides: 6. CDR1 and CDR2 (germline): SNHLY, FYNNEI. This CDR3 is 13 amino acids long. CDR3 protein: CASTQGEATEAFF. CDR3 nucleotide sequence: TGTGCCAGCACCCAGGGGGAGGCCACTGAAGCTTTCTTT. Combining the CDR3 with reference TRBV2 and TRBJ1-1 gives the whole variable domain EPEVTQTPSHQVTQMGQEVILRCVPISNHLYFYWYRQILGQKVEFLVSFYNNEISEKSEIFDDQFSVERPDGSNFTLKIRSTKLEDSAMYFCASTQGEATEAFFGQGTRLTVV.

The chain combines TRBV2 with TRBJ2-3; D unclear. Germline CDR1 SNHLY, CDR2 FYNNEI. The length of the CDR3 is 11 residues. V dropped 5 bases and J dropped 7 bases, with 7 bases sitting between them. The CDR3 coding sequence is TGTGCCAGCAGTTCACTAAATACGCAGTATTTT. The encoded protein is CASSSLNTQYF.

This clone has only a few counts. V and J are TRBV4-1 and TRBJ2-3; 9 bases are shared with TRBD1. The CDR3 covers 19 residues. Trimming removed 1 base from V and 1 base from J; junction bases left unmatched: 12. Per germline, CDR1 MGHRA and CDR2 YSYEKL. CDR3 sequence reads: CASSQAPRRWTGGTDTQYF. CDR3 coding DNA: TGCGCCAGCAGCCAAGCCCCGCGACGCTGGACAGGGGGCACAGATACGCAGTATTTT.

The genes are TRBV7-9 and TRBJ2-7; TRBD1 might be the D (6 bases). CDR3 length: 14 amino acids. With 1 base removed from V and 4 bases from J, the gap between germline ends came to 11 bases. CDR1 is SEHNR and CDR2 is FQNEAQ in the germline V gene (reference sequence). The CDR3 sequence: CASSLEQGGYEQYF. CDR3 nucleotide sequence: TGTGCCAGCAGCTTAGAACAGGGCGGGTACGAGCAGTACTTC.

CDR3 in DNA: TGTGCCAGCAGCTTGACTAGCGGGTACTCCTACGAGCAGTACTTC. It encodes CASSLTSGYSYEQYF. The J gene is TRBJ2-7, the V gene TRBV28; 10 bases map to TRBD2. V shed 6 bases, J shed 0 bases, and the junction held 5 bases outside the gene matches. Germline assignment: CDR1 MDHEN and CDR2 SYDVKM. The CDR3 runs 15 residues.

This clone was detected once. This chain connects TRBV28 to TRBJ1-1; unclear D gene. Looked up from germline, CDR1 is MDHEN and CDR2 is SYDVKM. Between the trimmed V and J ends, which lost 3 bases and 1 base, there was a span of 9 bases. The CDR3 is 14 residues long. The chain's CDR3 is CASSFFTENTEAFF. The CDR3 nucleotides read TGTGCCAGCAGTTTCTTTACAGAGAACACTGAAGCTTTCTTT.

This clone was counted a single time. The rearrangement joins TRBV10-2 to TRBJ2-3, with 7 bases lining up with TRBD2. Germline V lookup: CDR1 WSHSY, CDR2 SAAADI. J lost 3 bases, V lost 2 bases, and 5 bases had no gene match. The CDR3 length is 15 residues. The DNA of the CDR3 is TGCGCCAGCAGTGAGATCCAGCGGGGAACAGATACGCAGTATTTT. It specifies CASSEIQRGTDTQYF.

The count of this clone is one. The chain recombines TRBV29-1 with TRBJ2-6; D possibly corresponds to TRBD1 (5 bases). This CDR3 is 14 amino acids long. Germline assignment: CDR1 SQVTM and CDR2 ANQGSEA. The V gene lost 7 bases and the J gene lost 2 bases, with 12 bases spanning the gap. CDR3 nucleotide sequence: TGCAGCGCCGGGCAGGGTACTGGGGCCAACGTCCTGACTTTC. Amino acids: CSAGQGTGANVLTF.

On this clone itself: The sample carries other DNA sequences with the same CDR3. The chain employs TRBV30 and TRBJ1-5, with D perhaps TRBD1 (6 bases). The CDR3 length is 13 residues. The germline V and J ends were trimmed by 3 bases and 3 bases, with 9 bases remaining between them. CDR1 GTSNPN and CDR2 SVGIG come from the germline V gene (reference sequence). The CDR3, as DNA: TGTGCCTGGAGCCCAGGGGCCAATCAGCCCCAGCATTTT. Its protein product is CAWSPGANQPQHF.

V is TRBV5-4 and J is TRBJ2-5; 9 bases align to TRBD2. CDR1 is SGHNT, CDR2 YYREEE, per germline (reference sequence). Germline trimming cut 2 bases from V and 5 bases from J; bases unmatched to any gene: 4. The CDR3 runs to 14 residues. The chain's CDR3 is CASSFSGRWETQYF. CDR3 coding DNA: TGTGCCAGCAGCTTTAGCGGGAGATGGGAGACCCAGTACTTC.

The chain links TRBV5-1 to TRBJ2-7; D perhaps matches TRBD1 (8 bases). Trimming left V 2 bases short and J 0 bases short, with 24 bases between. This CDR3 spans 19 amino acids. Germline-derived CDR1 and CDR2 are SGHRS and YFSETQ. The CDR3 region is CASSFGAQGGPDLSYEQYF. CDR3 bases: TGCGCCAGCAGCTTTGGGGCACAGGGGGGGCCCGATCTCTCCTACGAGCAGTACTTC. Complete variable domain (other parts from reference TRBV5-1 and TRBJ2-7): KAGVTQTPRYLIKTRGQQVTLSCSPISGHRSVSWYQQTPGQGLQFLFEYFSETQRNKGNFPGRFSGRQFSNSRSEMNVSTLELGDSALYLCASSFGAQGGPDLSYEQYFGPGTRLTVT.

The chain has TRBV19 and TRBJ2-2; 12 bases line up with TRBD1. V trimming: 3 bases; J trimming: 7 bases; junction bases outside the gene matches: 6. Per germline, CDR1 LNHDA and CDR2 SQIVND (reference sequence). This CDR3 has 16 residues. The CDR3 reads CASSIPGQGANGELFF. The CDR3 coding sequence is TGTGCCAGTAGTATTCCGGGACAGGGGGCGAACGGGGAGCTGTTTTTT. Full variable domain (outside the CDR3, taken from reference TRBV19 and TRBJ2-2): DGGITQSPKYLFRKEGQNVTLSCEQNLNHDAMYWYRQDPGQGLRLIYYSQIVNDFQKGDIAEGYSVSREKKESFPLTVTSAQKNPTAFYLCASSIPGQGANGELFFGEGSRLTVL.

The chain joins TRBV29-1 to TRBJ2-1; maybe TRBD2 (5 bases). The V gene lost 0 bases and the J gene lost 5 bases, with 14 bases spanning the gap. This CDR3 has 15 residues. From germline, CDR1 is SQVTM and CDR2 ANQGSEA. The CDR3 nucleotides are TGCAGCGTTGAAGATCAGTGGGAGAGGAACAATGAGCAGTTCTTC. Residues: CSVEDQWERNNEQFF.

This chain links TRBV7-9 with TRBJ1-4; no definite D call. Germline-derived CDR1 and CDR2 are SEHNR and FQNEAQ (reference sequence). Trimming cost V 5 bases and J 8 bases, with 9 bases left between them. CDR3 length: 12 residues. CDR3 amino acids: CASSLRAEKLFF. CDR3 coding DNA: TGTGCCAGCAGCCTCCGGGCAGAAAAACTGTTTTTT.

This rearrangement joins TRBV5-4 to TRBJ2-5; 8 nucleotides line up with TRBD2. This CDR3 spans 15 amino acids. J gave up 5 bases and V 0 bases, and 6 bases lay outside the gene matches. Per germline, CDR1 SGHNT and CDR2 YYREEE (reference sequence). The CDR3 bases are TGTGCCAGCAGCTTGGTTGGCGGGAGGATCGAGACCCAGTACTTC. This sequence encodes CASSLVGGRIETQYF.

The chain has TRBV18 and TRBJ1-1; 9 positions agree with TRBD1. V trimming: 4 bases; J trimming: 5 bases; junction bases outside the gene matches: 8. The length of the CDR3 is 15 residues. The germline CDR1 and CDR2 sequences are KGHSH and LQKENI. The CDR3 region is CASSLARDRVTEAFF. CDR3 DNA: TGTGCCAGCTCACTCGCCCGGGACAGGGTTACTGAAGCTTTCTTT.

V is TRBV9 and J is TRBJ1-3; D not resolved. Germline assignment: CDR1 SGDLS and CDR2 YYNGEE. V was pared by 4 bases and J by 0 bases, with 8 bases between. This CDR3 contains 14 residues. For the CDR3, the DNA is TGTGCCAGCAGCCCCGGGAGCTCTGGAAACACCATATATTTT. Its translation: CASSPGSSGNTIYF.

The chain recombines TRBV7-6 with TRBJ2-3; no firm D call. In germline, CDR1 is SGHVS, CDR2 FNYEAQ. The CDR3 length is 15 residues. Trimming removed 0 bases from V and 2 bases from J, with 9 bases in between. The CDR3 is CASSLAASLTDTQYF. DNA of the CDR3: TGTGCCAGCAGCTTAGCTGCTTCTCTCACAGATACGCAGTATTTT.

The CDR3, as DNA: TGTGCCACTCCCAAGCCCGAAACCTACGAGCAGTACTTC. Translated, it gives CATPKPETYEQYF. The gene calls are TRBV6-1 and TRBJ2-7; D remains ambiguous. CDR3 length: 13 residues. V was trimmed by 10 bases and J by 2 bases, leaving 15 bases between them. Germline loops: CDR1 MNHNS, CDR2 SASEGT.

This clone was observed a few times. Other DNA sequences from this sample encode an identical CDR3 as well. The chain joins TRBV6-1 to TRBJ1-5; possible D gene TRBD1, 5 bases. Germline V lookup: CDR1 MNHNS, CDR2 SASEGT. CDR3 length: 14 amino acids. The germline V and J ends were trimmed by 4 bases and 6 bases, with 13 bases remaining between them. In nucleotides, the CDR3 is TGTGCCAGCAGTGGGACGGGGGGAGGTCAGCCCCAGCATTTT. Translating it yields CASSGTGGGQPQHF.

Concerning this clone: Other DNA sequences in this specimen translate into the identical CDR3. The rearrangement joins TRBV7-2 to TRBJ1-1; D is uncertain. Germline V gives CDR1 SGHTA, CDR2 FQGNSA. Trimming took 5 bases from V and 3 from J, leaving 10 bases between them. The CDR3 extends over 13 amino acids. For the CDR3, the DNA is TGTGCCAGCAGCCCGCAGCGTGACACTGAAGCTTTCTTT. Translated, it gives CASSPQRDTEAFF.

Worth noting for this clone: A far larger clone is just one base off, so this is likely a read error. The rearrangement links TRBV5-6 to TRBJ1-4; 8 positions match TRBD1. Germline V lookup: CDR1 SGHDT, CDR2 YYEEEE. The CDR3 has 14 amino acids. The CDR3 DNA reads TGTACCAGCAGAACTCAGGGGGCAGGCGAAAAACTGTTTTTT. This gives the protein CTSRTQGAGEKLFF.

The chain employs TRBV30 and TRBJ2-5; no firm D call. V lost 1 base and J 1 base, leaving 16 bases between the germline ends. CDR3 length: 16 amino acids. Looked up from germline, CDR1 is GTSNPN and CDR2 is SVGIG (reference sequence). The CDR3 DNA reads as TGTGCCTGGAGTGGGGTTCGAATGGAACCCCAAGAGACCCAGTACTTC. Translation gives CAWSGVRMEPQETQYF.

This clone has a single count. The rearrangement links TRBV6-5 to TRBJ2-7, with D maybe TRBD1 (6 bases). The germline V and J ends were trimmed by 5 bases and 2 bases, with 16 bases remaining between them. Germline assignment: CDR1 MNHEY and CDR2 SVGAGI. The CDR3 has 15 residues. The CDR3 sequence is CASSGRTVFTYEQYF. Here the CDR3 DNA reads TGTGCCAGCAGTGGACGGACAGTATTTACCTACGAGCAGTACTTC.

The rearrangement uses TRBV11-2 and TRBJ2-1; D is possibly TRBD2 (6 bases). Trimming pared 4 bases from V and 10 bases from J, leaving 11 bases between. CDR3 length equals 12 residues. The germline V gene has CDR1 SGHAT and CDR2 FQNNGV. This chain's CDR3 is CASSYLRGEQFF. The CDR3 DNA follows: TGTGCCAGCAGCTATCTCCGGGGGGAGCAGTTCTTC.

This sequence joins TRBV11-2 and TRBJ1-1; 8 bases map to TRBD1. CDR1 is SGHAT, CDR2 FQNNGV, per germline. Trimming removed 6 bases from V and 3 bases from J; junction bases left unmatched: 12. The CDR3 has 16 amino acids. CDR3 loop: CASRTDRAQWYTEAFF. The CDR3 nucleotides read TGTGCCAGCAGAACGGACAGGGCCCAGTGGTACACTGAAGCTTTCTTT. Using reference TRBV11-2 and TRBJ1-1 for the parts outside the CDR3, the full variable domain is EAGVAQSPRYKIIEKRQSVAFWCNPISGHATLYWYQQILGQGPKLLIQFQNNGVVDDSQLPKDRFSAERLKGVDSTLKIQPAKLEDSAVYLCASRTDRAQWYTEAFFGQGTRLTVV.

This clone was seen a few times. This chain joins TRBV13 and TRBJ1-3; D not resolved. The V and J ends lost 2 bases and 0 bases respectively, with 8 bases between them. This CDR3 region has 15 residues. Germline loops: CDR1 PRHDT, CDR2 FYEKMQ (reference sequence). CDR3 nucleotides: TGTGCCAGCAGCTTACGGCGAGGCTCTGGAAACACCATATATTTT. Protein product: CASSLRRGSGNTIYF.

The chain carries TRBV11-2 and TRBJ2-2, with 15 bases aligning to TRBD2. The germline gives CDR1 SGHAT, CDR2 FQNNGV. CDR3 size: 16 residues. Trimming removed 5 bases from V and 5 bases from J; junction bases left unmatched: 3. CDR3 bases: TGTGCCAGCAGCGGGGGACTAGCGGGAGGAACCGGGGAGCTGTTTTTT. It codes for CASSGGLAGGTGELFF.

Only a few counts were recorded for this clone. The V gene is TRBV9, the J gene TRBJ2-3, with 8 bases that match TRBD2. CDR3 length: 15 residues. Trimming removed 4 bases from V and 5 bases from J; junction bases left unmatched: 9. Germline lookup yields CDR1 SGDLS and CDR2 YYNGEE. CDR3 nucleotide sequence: TGTGCCAGCAGCCCCCGAGTAGCGGGAATAGATACGCAGTATTTT. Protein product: CASSPRVAGIDTQYF.